The 30 T cell receptor beta chains given below trace back to one sample, sequenced in a study of CD8 T cells in ankylosing spondylitis. TCRdb fed the 5' RACE reads into MiXCR, producing one record per CDR3 protein. This sample has 300,000 to 400,000 distinct CDR3 sequences; over 12% occur once, and the top ten carry roughly 0.99%. The sample taken for sequencing was blood, either unsorted or a sorted T cell fraction (not recorded which). The receptors originated from a male donor with ankylosing spondylitis or in good health (not recorded which).

This clonotype has a count of ten or more. The J gene is TRBJ2-1, the V gene TRBV20-1, with 11 bases fitting TRBD2. CDR1 is DFQATT, CDR2 SNEGSKA, per germline (reference sequence). Germline trimming cut 3 bases from V and 9 bases from J; bases unmatched to any gene: 7. This CDR3 is built from 14 residues. The CDR3 loop reads CSASLGLAASEQFF. The DNA of the CDR3 is TGCAGTGCTAGTCTGGGACTAGCGGCCAGTGAGCAGTTCTTC.

The table lists this clonotype with many counts. The chain combines TRBV9 with TRBJ2-1; D may correspond to TRBD1 or TRBD2 (6 bases each). The CDR3 extends over 19 amino acids. V was shortened by 0 bases and J by 8 bases, with 27 bases between the two germline ends. Germline CDR1 reads SGDLS; CDR2 reads YYNGEE. For the CDR3, the DNA is TGTGCCAGCAGCGTAGCAGGGGACGGCGGGATAGCCGGAGTCGATGAGCAGTTCTTC. Its translation: CASSVAGDGGIAGVDEQFF.

This clonotype came up a few times. The gene calls are TRBV20-1 and TRBJ2-3; maybe TRBD2 (6 bases). CDR1 and CDR2 (germline): DFQATT, SNEGSKA (reference sequence). This CDR3 is 16 amino acids long. Trimming took off 7 bases at V and 4 bases at J, with 24 bases between the two ends. CDR3 in amino acids: CSGKAGRLTVADTQYF. CDR3 coding DNA: TGCAGTGGTAAGGCGGGGCGTCTGACGGTCGCAGATACGCAGTATTTT.

The chain links TRBV5-1 to TRBJ1-1; 8 nucleotides agree with TRBD1. This CDR3 region has 15 residues. The junction had 9 bases not matched to a gene; V was cut back by 1 base and J by 7 bases. Germline V CDR1 and CDR2: SGHRS, YFSETQ. The CDR3 DNA reads as TGCGCCAGCAGCTTGATGGAACAGGGGGTTTTTGAAGCTTTCTTT. Its protein is CASSLMEQGVFEAFF.

This clonotype showed up many times. The J gene is TRBJ1-2, the V gene TRBV4-2; 8 bases are shared with TRBD1. The CDR3 sequence is 15 residues long. Germline CDR1 is LGHNA and CDR2 is YNFKEQ. Germline trimming cut 2 bases from V and 2 bases from J; bases unmatched to any gene: 4. The CDR3 loop is CASSQLGQENYGYTF. The DNA for the CDR3 is TGTGCCAGCAGCCAACTGGGACAGGAGAACTATGGCTACACCTTC.

The chain couples TRBV12-3 or TRBV12-4 to TRBJ2-2, with D maybe TRBD1 (6 bases). Trimming left V 6 bases short and J 3 bases short, with 11 bases between. The CDR3 totals 14 residues. The CDR3 sequence: CASSPGQHTGELFF. The CDR3 DNA sequence: TGTGCCAGCAGCCCGGGACAACACACCGGGGAGCTGTTTTTT.

There are many counts of this clonotype. The chain uses TRBV10-3 and TRBJ2-3; a weak D match, TRBD2 (7 bases). Per germline, CDR1 ENHRY and CDR2 SYGVKD. V was shortened by 10 bases and J by 4 bases, with 12 bases between the two germline ends. CDR3 length equals 12 residues. CDR3 amino acids: CATGGLSDTQYF. Written as DNA, the CDR3 is TGTGCCACCGGGGGGCTTTCAGATACGCAGTATTTT.

This clonotype was picked up a small number of times. V usage is TRBV5-8 and J usage is TRBJ1-2; 7 nucleotides line up with TRBD1. CDR1 is SGHTS, CDR2 YDEGEE, per germline. This CDR3 has 14 residues. The junction had 5 bases not matched to a gene; V was cut back by 4 bases and J by 2 bases. CDR3: CASSPRTGNYGYTF. As DNA, the CDR3 is TGTGCCAGCAGCCCGCGGACAGGAAACTATGGCTACACCTTC.

The genes are TRBV5-1 and TRBJ2-1; TRBD2 agrees at 15 bases. CDR3 length equals 15 residues. Trimming at V came to 4 bases and at J to 7 bases, leaving 3 bases not matched to a gene. CDR1 and CDR2 (germline): SGHRS, YFSETQ. The CDR3 bases are TGCGCCAGCAGCGCCGGACTAGCGGGGGGGAATGAGCAGTTCTTC. As protein: CASSAGLAGGNEQFF.

This clonotype was counted between two and nine times. The rearrangement uses TRBV12-3 or TRBV12-4 and TRBJ2-4, with D possibly being TRBD1 (6 bases). The V end was cut by 3 bases, the J end by 7 bases, with 16 bases between. This CDR3 contains 15 residues. The CDR3 loop reads CASSLSGRGRNIQYF. The CDR3 region has the DNA TGTGCCAGCAGTTTGTCGGGCAGGGGTAGGAACATTCAGTACTTC.

This clonotype has a single count. The conserved phenylalanine or tryptophan is not found at the CDR3 terminus, so this likely reflects a read error. The chain has TRBV5-6 and TRBJ2-2; 9 nucleotides align to TRBD1. Germline V CDR1 and CDR2: SGHDT, YYEEEE. The CDR3 loop spans 15 amino acids. V was clipped by 4 bases and J by 7 bases; unmatched bases: 8. The chain's CDR3 is CASSPTGGKVGELFV. CDR3 nucleotide sequence: TGTGCCAGCAGCCCTACAGGGGGCAAGGTCGGGGAGCTGTTTGTT.

The table lists this clonotype with a few counts. The chain carries TRBV29-1 and TRBJ2-6; D unresolved. V was trimmed by 5 bases and J by 7 bases, leaving 6 bases between them. CDR3 size: 11 residues. The germline V gene has CDR1 SQVTM and CDR2 ANQGSEA. Here the CDR3 DNA reads TGCAGCGTTTCCCAAGCCAACGTCCTGACTTTC. Translating gives CSVSQANVLTF.

The rearrangement joins TRBV5-5 to TRBJ2-7; 7 bases fit TRBD1. The length of the CDR3 is 15 residues. V shed 0 bases, J shed 2 bases, and the junction held 5 bases outside the gene matches. Germline V gene data show CDR1 as SGHKS and CDR2 as YYEKEE (reference sequence). The CDR3 DNA follows: TGTGCCAGCAGCTTGGTGGGTGGACAGGCCTACGAGCAGTACTTC. Amino acids: CASSLVGGQAYEQYF.

The chain employs TRBV29-1 and TRBJ1-2; D call uncertain. V lost 5 bases, J lost 7 bases, and 8 bases lay in between. Per germline, CDR1 SQVTM and CDR2 ANQGSEA. The CDR3 covers 10 residues. For the CDR3, the DNA is TGCAGCGTTATGGAGGGTGGCTACACCTTC. This gives the protein CSVMEGGYTF.

The V gene is TRBV12-3 or TRBV12-4, the J gene TRBJ2-1; the D gene is possibly TRBD2 (6 bases). V lost 5 bases and J lost 3, with 17 bases in between. The CDR3 loop spans 16 amino acids. This chain's CDR3 is CASSRPVAGGYNEQFF. In nucleotides, the CDR3 is TGTGCCAGCAGTAGACCGGTGGCCGGGGGCTACAATGAGCAGTTCTTC.

The chain couples TRBV6-1 to TRBJ1-1; the D is unclear. V was shortened by 6 bases and J by 3 bases, with 11 bases between the two germline ends. This CDR3 contains 13 residues. Germline loops: CDR1 MNHNS, CDR2 SASEGT. The CDR3 loop reads CASSISGDTEAFF. The DNA for the CDR3 is TGTGCCAGCAGCATTTCCGGGGACACTGAAGCTTTCTTT.

The chain has TRBV7-2 and TRBJ2-1; D gene ambiguous. The CDR3 is 15 amino acids. CDR1 is SGHTA, CDR2 FQGNSA, per germline. With 1 base removed from V and 6 bases from J, the gap between germline ends came to 13 bases. The chain's CDR3 is CASSLEMGSTNEQFF. CDR3 bases: TGTGCCAGCAGCTTAGAGATGGGCTCCACCAATGAGCAGTTCTTC.

This clonotype was detected ten times or more. This rearrangement joins TRBV12-3 or TRBV12-4 to TRBJ1-1; no firm D call. Trimming cost V 2 bases and J 4 bases, with 11 bases left between them. This CDR3 has 14 residues. CDR3 in amino acids: CASSLISGSTEAFF. The CDR3 DNA reads TGTGCCAGCAGTTTAATTTCCGGGAGCACTGAAGCTTTCTTT.

This clonotype turned up a few times. The chain combines TRBV9 with TRBJ1-1; 7 nucleotides line up with TRBD1. Per the germline V gene, CDR1 is SGDLS and CDR2 is YYNGEE. V lost 4 bases to trimming and J lost 0 bases; unmatched junction nucleotides: 6. This CDR3 has 15 amino acids. The CDR3 bases are TGTGCCAGCAGCTTTGGACAGGCCATGAACACTGAAGCTTTCTTT. This codes for CASSFGQAMNTEAFF. Filled out from reference TRBV9 and TRBJ1-1, the complete variable domain reads DSGVTQTPKHLITATGQRVTLRCSPRSGDLSVYWYQQSLDQGLQFLIQYYNGEERAKGNILERFSAQQFPDLHSELNLSSLELGDSALYFCASSFGQAMNTEAFFGQGTRLTVV.

This clonotype was seen a few times. The chain uses TRBV6-2 or TRBV6-3 and TRBJ2-2; D unclear. The CDR3 is 12 amino acids. Germline loops: CDR1 MNHEY, CDR2 SVGEGT. The ends were cut back, 2 bases at V and 6 bases at J, with 4 bases in the middle. CDR3 in amino acids: CASSYHPGELFF. The CDR3 region has the DNA TGTGCCAGCAGTTACCATCCCGGGGAGCTGTTTTTT.

This chain connects TRBV6-1 to TRBJ2-2, with 7 positions matching TRBD2. CDR3 length: 15 residues. J lost 2 bases, V lost 6 bases, and 6 bases had no gene match. Per germline, CDR1 MNHNS and CDR2 SASEGT. Here the CDR3 DNA reads TGTGCCAGCAGGAAGCGGGATACTAACACCGGGGAGCTGTTTTTT. This sequence encodes CASRKRDTNTGELFF.

Points on this clonotype: A read error may be the cause here, since a much bigger clone is one base away. This sequence joins TRBV12-3 or TRBV12-4 and TRBJ2-1; D uncertain. This CDR3 comprises 14 residues. CDR3 coding DNA: TGTGCCAGCAGCCCTACTAACAGCTACGATGAGCAGTTCTTC. It yields the protein CASSPTNSYDEQFF.

The table lists this clonotype with a few counts. This chain joins TRBV6-1 and TRBJ1-1; D not resolved. V lost 7 bases and J lost 7, with 10 bases in between. Germline-derived CDR1 and CDR2 are MNHNS and SASEGT. This CDR3 is 11 amino acids long. The CDR3 DNA sequence: TGTGCCAGCAAAGTTTTAAATGAAGCTTTCTTT. Translating it yields CASKVLNEAFF.

The V call is TRBV20-1, the J call TRBJ2-7; TRBD1 matches 11 bases. V was pared by 4 bases and J by 2 bases, with 10 bases of the junction left unmatched. Germline V gives CDR1 DFQATT, CDR2 SNEGSKA (reference sequence). CDR3 length: 16 amino acids. The CDR3 reads CSATSPGTGGTYEQYF. In DNA, the CDR3 is TGCAGTGCTACATCCCCCGGGACAGGGGGAACCTACGAGCAGTACTTC.

J is TRBJ2-1 and V is TRBV29-1; 7 bases align to TRBD1. The CDR3 has 12 residues. J was trimmed by 9 bases and V by 6 bases; bases with no gene match: 8. Germline lookup yields CDR1 SQVTM and CDR2 ANQGSEA. The CDR3 DNA sequence: TGCAGCGTGACGACAGGGTGGGGTGAGCAGTTCTTC. As protein: CSVTTGWGEQFF.

This chain joins TRBV6-1 and TRBJ1-4; D is undetermined. V shed 3 bases and J shed 8 bases, with 16 bases lying between them. Germline assignment: CDR1 MNHNS and CDR2 SASEGT. The CDR3 loop spans 15 amino acids. CDR3 DNA sequence: TGTGCCAGCAGTGATCAGGCCGGGAGGTACGAAAAACTGTTTTTT. Residues: CASSDQAGRYEKLFF.

The chain uses TRBV25-1 and TRBJ2-3; D remains unclear. The V end was cut by 5 bases, the J end by 1 base, with 4 bases between. The CDR3 sequence is 12 residues long. Germline V gives CDR1 MGHDK, CDR2 SYGVNS. The DNA for the CDR3 is TGTGCCAGCAGTATCCGCACAGATACGCAGTATTTT. It yields the protein CASSIRTDTQYF. Looking up the rest from reference TRBV25-1 and TRBJ2-3 gives the full variable domain: EADIYQTPRYLVIGTGKKITLECSQTMGHDKMYWYQQDPGMELHLIHYSYGVNSTEKGDLSSESTVSRIRTEHFPLTLESARPSHTSQYLCASSIRTDTQYFGPGTRLTVL.

This clonotype came up many times. The CDR3 DNA reads TGCGCCAGCAGCTTGGAGGGGAGGTACGAGCAGTACTTC. Residues: CASSLEGRYEQYF. The V and J genes are TRBV5-1 and TRBJ2-7; D may be TRBD2 (6 bases). The CDR3 spans 13 residues. With 0 bases removed from V and 4 bases from J, the gap between germline ends came to 8 bases. From germline, CDR1 is SGHRS and CDR2 YFSETQ.

At least ten counts were recorded for this clonotype. The V call is TRBV6-5, the J call TRBJ1-2; weak D call: TRBD1 (5 bases). This CDR3 has 12 residues. Deletions cut 4 bases from V and 8 bases from J, with 11 bases between. Looked up from germline, CDR1 is MNHEY and CDR2 is SVGAGI. CDR3 in amino acids: CASSSPGEGYTF. In DNA, the CDR3 is TGTGCCAGCAGTTCCCCGGGGGAGGGCTACACCTTC.

This clonotype was counted only a few times. J is TRBJ2-2 and V is TRBV27, with D tentatively TRBD1 (5 bases). Germline CDR1 MNHEY, CDR2 SMNVEV (reference sequence). Trimming removed 2 bases from V and 3 bases from J, with 13 bases in between. CDR3 length: 16 residues. CDR3 amino acids: CASSLAKGAYTGELFF. The CDR3 DNA sequence: TGTGCCAGCAGTTTAGCGAAAGGGGCGTACACCGGGGAGCTGTTTTTT.